This section outlines one T cell receptor (beta chain) sequence together with its context. V gave up 5 bases and J gave up 2 bases, with 16 bases separating them. The germline V gene encodes CDR1 SGHAT and CDR2 FQNNGV. The CDR3 covers 15 residues. Assay used: immunoSEQ multiplex PCR; TCRdb lists only in-frame clones, some missing. This sample yields 200,000 to 250,000 clones, of which around 86% are seen a single time; 2.2% belongs to the top ten. This sample was taken from a study of blood T cell repertoires in COVID-19. Specimen: peripheral blood. The chain uses TRBV11-2 and TRBJ2-7; weak D call: TRBD2 (6 bases). The clonotype was recovered from a man younger than 45 who had recovered from COVID-19. CDR3 region: CASSVGRGTPYEQYF. CDR3 nucleotide sequence: TGTGCCAGCAGCGTTGGTCGGGGGACCCCCTACGAGCAGTACTTC.